This paragraph covers one TCR beta chain sequence. The antigen remains unidentified. The record originates from a study of chemoradiotherapy in HPV16-positive cancers. In the study overall: Two HPV16-positive patients' cells yielded candidate HPV-specific clones and common motifs. Study-wide results and caveats: For HPV16-positive patients, expanding HPV-responsive T cells associated with longer recurrence-free survival.

Measured with immunoSEQ multiplex PCR; TCRdb has only the in-frame clones, and not every one. Found here are approximately 13,000 clones, around 75% of them singletons; the top ten hold roughly 7.3%. Between the trimmed V and J ends, which lost 5 bases and 8 bases, there was a span of 19 bases. From germline, CDR1 is SGHAT and CDR2 FQNNGV. The CDR3 is 15 amino acids. Repertoires were sampled repeatedly during chemoradiotherapy. V is TRBV11-2 and J is TRBJ2-1; D perhaps matches TRBD1 (7 bases). This sample was obtained from a patient who underwent chemoradiotherapy. The receptor's source is a human donor with HPV-associated anogenital cancer. The CDR3 here is CASSGGTVPGDEQFF. CDR3 nucleotides: TGTGCCAGCAGCGGCGGGACAGTCCCTGGGGATGAGCAGTTCTTC.